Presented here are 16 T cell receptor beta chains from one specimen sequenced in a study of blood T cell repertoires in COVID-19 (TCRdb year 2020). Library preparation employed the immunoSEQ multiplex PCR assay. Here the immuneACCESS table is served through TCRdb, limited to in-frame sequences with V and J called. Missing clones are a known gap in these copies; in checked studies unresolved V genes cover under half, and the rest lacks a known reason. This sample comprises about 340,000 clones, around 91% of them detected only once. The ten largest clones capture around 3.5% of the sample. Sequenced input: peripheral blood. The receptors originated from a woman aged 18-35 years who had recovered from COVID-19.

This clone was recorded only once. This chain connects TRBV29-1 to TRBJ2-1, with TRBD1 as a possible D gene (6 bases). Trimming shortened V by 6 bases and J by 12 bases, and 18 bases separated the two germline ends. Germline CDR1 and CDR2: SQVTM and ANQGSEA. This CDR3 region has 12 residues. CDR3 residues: CSVRDKARSQFF. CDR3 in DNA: TGCAGCGTGAGGGACAAAGCCAGGTCGCAGTTCTTC.

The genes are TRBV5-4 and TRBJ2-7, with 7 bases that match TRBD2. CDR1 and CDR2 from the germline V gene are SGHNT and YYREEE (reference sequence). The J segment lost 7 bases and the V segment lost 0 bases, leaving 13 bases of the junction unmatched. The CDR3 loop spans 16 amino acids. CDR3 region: CASSLGGRASLREQYV. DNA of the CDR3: TGTGCCAGCAGCTTGGGTGGGAGGGCCTCTCTGCGGGAGCAGTACGTC.

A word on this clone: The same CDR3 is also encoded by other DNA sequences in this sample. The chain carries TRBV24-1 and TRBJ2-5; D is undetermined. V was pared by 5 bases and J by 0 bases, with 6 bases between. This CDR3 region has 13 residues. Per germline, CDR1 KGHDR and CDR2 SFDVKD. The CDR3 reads CATSGLYQETQYF. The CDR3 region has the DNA TGTGCCACCAGTGGTCTATACCAAGAGACCCAGTACTTC.

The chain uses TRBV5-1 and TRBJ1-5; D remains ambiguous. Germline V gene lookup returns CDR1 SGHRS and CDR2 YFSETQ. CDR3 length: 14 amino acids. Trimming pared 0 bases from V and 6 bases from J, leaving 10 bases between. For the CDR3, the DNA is TGCGCCAGCAGCTTGGGAGGGTACGGTCAGCCCCAGCATTTT. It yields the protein CASSLGGYGQPQHF.

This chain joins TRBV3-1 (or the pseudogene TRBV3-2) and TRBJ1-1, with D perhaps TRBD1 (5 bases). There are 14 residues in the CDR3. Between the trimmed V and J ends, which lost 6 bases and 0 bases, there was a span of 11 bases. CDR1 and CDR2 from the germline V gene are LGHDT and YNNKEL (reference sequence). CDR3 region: CASRGRGVNTEAFF. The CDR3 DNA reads TGTGCCAGCAGGGGCCGGGGGGTGAACACTGAAGCTTTCTTT.

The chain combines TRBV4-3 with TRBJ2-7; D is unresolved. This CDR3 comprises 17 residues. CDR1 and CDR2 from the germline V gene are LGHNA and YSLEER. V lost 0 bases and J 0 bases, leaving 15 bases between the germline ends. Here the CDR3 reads CASSQDLGPPPSYEQYV. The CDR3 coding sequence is TGCGCCAGCAGCCAAGATTTGGGCCCTCCTCCCTCCTACGAGCAGTACGTC.

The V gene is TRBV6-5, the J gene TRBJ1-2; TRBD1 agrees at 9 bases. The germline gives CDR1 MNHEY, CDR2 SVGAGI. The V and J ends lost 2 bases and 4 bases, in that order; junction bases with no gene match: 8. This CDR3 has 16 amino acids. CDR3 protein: CASSYLGQGGLYGYTF. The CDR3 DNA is TGTGCCAGCAGTTACCTGGGACAGGGCGGACTCTATGGCTACACCTTC.

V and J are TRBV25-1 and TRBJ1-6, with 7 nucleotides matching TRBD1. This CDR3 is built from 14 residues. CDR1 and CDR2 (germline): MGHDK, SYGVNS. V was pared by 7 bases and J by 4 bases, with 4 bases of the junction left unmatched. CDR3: CASNAGGYNSPLHF. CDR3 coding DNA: TGTGCCAGCAACGCAGGGGGATATAATTCACCCCTCCACTTT.

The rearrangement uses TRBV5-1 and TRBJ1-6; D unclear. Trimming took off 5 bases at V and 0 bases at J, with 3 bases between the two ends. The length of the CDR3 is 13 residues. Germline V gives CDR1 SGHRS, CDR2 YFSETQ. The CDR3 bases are TGCGCCAGCAGGAGCTCCTATAATTCACCCCTCCACTTT. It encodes CASRSSYNSPLHF.

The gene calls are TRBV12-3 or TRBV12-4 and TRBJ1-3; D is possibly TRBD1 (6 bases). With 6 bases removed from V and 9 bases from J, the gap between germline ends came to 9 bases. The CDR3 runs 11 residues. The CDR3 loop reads CASSQGTTIYF. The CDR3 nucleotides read TGTGCCAGCAGCCAGGGGACCACCATATATTTT.

CDR3 amino acids: CASSQGQGKGYTF. Written as DNA, the CDR3 is TGTGCCAGCAGCCAGGGACAGGGGAAGGGCTACACCTTC. V usage is TRBV5-6 and J usage is TRBJ1-2; 10 bases agree with TRBD1. This CDR3 contains 13 residues. Germline V gene data show CDR1 as SGHDT and CDR2 as YYEEEE. J lost 8 bases, V lost 4 bases, and 5 bases had no gene match.

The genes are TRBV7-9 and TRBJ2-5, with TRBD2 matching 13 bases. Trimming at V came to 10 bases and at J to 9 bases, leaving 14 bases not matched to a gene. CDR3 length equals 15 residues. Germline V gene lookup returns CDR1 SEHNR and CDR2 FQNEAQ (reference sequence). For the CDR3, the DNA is TGTGCCACCTCGATATCGACTAGCGGGAGGCTGGCCCAGTACTTC. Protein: CATSISTSGRLAQYF.

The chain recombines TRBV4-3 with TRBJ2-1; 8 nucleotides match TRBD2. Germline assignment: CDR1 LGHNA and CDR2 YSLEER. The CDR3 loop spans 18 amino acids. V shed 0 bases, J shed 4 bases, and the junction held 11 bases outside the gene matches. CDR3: CASSQEATAGGPYNEQFF. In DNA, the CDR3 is TGCGCCAGCAGCCAAGAAGCTACGGCGGGAGGCCCTTACAATGAGCAGTTCTTC.

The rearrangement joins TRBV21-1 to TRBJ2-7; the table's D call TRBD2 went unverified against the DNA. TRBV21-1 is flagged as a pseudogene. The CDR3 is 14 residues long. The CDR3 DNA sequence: TGTGCCAGCAGCAAGGAGCGGGAGGGCCCCGAGCAGTACGTC. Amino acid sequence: CASSKEREGPEQYV.

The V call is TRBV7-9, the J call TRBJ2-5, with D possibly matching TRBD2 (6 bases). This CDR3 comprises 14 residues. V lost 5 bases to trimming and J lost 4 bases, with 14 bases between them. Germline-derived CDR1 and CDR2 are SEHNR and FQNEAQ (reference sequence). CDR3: CASSPYGSGETQYF. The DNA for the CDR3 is TGTGCCAGCAGCCCCTACGGGAGTGGAGAGACCCAGTACTTC.

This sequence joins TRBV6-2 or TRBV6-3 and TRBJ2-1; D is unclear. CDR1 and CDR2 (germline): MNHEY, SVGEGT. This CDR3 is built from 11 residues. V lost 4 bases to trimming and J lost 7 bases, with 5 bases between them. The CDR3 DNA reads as TGTGCCAGCAGTTCCAGTAATGAGCAGTTCTTC. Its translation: CASSSSNEQFF.